One sample yielded the 26 T cell receptor beta chains listed below, sequenced in a study of T cells of healthy individuals. TCRdb analysed the 5' RACE reads with MiXCR anew, one entry per CDR3 protein. The sample carries roughly 87,000 distinct CDR3 sequences, 17% recorded once. The receptors stem from a human donor in good health.

This clonotype appeared many times. The chain combines TRBV3-1 with TRBJ2-1; 12 bases map to TRBD2. The CDR3 is 17 amino acids. With V trimmed by 0 bases and J by 7 bases, 7 bases remained unmatched. Germline V CDR1 and CDR2: LGHDT, YNNKEL (reference sequence). CDR3 nucleotide sequence: TGTGCCAGCAGCCAAGAAGGTCTAGCGGGGGGGCGGAATGAGCAGTTCTTC. This codes for CASSQEGLAGGRNEQFF.

J is TRBJ2-2 and V is TRBV12-3 or TRBV12-4; no clear D gene. The CDR3 covers 15 residues. Trimming cost V 5 bases and J 1 base, with 11 bases left between them. CDR3 in amino acids: CASSLGLQNTGELFF. CDR3 coding DNA: TGTGCCAGCAGTCTTGGGCTACAGAACACCGGGGAGCTGTTTTTT.

In its sample, this clonotype was seen a few times. The chain couples TRBV20-1 to TRBJ1-1; 9 bases line up with TRBD1. This CDR3 is 15 amino acids long. Losses at the gene ends were 6 bases for V and 3 bases for J; bases not matched to a gene: 11. Germline V gene data show CDR1 as DFQATT and CDR2 as SNEGSKA (reference sequence). The CDR3 bases are TGCAGTGCCACCGGGACAGGGTCTTACTACACTGAAGCTTTCTTT. It codes for CSATGTGSYYTEAFF.

This clonotype has a handful of counts. J is TRBJ1-4 and V is TRBV28, with TRBD1 as a possible D gene (5 bases). The CDR3 has 12 amino acids. Deletions cut 6 bases from V and 5 bases from J, with 7 bases between. Germline V CDR1 and CDR2: MDHEN, SYDVKM. CDR3: CASSSGNEKLFF. The CDR3 DNA reads TGTGCCAGCAGCTCAGGGAATGAAAAACTGTTTTTT.

The gene calls are TRBV4-3 and TRBJ2-1; either TRBD1 or TRBD2 may supply D (5 bases each). Germline V lookup: CDR1 LGHNA, CDR2 YSLEER. V lost 3 bases to trimming and J lost 7 bases, with 16 bases between them. The length of the CDR3 is 15 residues. CDR3 sequence: CASSQLRDLWNEQFF. The CDR3 nucleotides are TGCGCCAGCAGCCAGCTCCGGGACCTTTGGAATGAGCAGTTCTTC.

This clonotype was counted a few times. The CDR3, as DNA: TGCAGCGTATTAACTAGTGTTCCCGGGGAGCTGTTTTTT. It is translated as CSVLTSVPGELFF. The chain carries TRBV29-1 and TRBJ2-2; the D gene is possibly TRBD2 (5 bases). The germline V gene has CDR1 SQVTM and CDR2 ANQGSEA. The CDR3 spans 13 residues. Trimming took off 6 bases at V and 6 bases at J, with 14 bases between the two ends.

Ten or more counts support this clonotype. The genes are TRBV6-2 or TRBV6-3 and TRBJ2-7; perhaps TRBD1 as D (6 bases). V lost 7 bases to trimming and J lost 2 bases, with 12 bases between them. CDR1 is MNHEY and CDR2 is SVGEGT in the germline V gene. The CDR3 sequence is 13 residues long. CDR3 sequence: CASTRDTTYEQYF. CDR3 in DNA: TGTGCCAGCACCCGGGACACCACCTACGAGCAGTACTTC.

The table lists this clonotype with a few counts. The gene calls are TRBV7-9 and TRBJ2-1; 10 bases agree with TRBD2. Germline assignment: CDR1 SEHNR and CDR2 FQNEAQ (reference sequence). CDR3 length equals 15 residues. V lost 6 bases, J lost 2 bases, and 4 bases stayed unmatched. CDR3 nucleotide sequence: TGTGCCAGCAGTCCTACTAGCGGGACCTACAATGAGCAGTTCTTC. Translating gives CASSPTSGTYNEQFF.

For this clonotype: Mismatch with germline at one junction end may stem from a read error. V and J are TRBV18 and TRBJ1-2; tentative D call: TRBD1 (5 bases). CDR3 length equals 13 residues. The germline gives CDR1 KGHSH, CDR2 LQKENI. The CDR3 is CAGSPTGFYGYTF. The CDR3 nucleotides are TGTGCCGGCTCACCTACAGGTTTCTATGGCTACACCTTC.

The chain recombines TRBV2 with TRBJ1-4; D gene uncertain. CDR3 size: 13 residues. V lost 4 bases and J 6 bases, leaving 9 bases between the germline ends. Germline V gene sequence: CDR1 SNHLY, CDR2 FYNNEI. As DNA, the CDR3 is TGTGCCAGCAGTGTCGTCAGATATGAAAAACTGTTTTTT. Protein sequence: CASSVVRYEKLFF.

This clonotype was seen ten or more times. The chain recombines TRBV6-6 with TRBJ2-1; 7 bases are a match to TRBD2. The CDR3 loop spans 12 amino acids. After removal of 5 bases from V and 13 bases from J, the junction contained 8 bases not matched to a gene. Germline values: CDR1 MNHNY, CDR2 SVGAGI (reference sequence). CDR3 amino acids: CASSVRDYRQFF. Written as DNA, the CDR3 is TGTGCCAGCAGTGTCCGGGACTATCGACAGTTCTTC.

This clonotype was recorded a few times. The J gene is TRBJ2-1, the V gene TRBV27; maybe TRBD2 (6 bases). There are 17 residues in the CDR3. V was pared by 2 bases and J by 0 bases, with 14 bases between. Germline CDR1 and CDR2: MNHEY and SMNVEV (reference sequence). CDR3 amino acids: CASSLVREDGSYNEQFF. Here the CDR3 DNA reads TGTGCCAGCAGTTTAGTCAGGGAGGACGGCTCCTACAATGAGCAGTTCTTC.

This clonotype was seen at least ten times. Germline and junction disagree at one end, which may indicate a read error. The chain uses TRBV7-9 and TRBJ2-5, with D unclear. This CDR3 spans 13 amino acids. CDR1 SEHNR and CDR2 FQNEAQ come from the germline V gene (reference sequence). The CDR3 loop reads CASTLRPRETQYF. In DNA, the CDR3 is TGTGCCAGCACCTTACGTCCTCGGGAGACCCAGTACTTC.

This clonotype showed up many times. The gene calls are TRBV10-3 and TRBJ1-5; possible D gene TRBD1, 6 bases. CDR3 length: 15 residues. The V end lost 3 bases, the J end lost 3 bases, and 12 bases lay between the germline ends. In germline, CDR1 is ENHRY, CDR2 SYGVKD. This chain's CDR3 is CAISDGRDTNQPQHF. The CDR3 DNA sequence: TGTGCCATCAGTGATGGTCGGGACACCAATCAGCCCCAGCATTTT.

This clonotype was recorded at least ten times. The chain has TRBV5-1 and TRBJ1-5, with D hard to call. This CDR3 spans 15 amino acids. In germline, CDR1 is SGHRS, CDR2 YFSETQ. Trimming removed 0 bases at V and 4 bases at J, with 11 bases between. CDR3 sequence (DNA): TGCGCCAGCAGCTTGGGAATCAGCGATAATCAGCCCCAGCATTTT. Its protein is CASSLGISDNQPQHF.

This clonotype was recorded many times. V gene TRBV5-1 combines with J gene TRBJ1-3, with D maybe TRBD1 (6 bases). The germline V gene has CDR1 SGHRS and CDR2 YFSETQ. There are 14 residues in the CDR3. Trimming removed 2 bases from V and 0 bases from J, with 6 bases in between. The CDR3 loop is CASSLQGSGNTIYF. The DNA of the CDR3 is TGCGCCAGCAGCTTACAGGGCTCTGGAAACACCATATATTTT.

As for this clonotype: The junction shows a germline mismatch at one end, possibly a read error. V usage is TRBV20-1 and J usage is TRBJ2-7; 9 positions agree with TRBD2. The CDR3 runs 14 residues. Germline V gene sequence: CDR1 DFQATT, CDR2 SNEGSKA (reference sequence). CDR3 DNA sequence: TGTTCCTTACGCCGGCTAGCGGGACCCTACGAGCAGTACTTC. Residues: CSLRRLAGPYEQYF.

This clonotype was observed a handful of times. The V gene is TRBV6-2 or TRBV6-3, the J gene TRBJ2-3; 8 bases line up with TRBD2. The CDR3 spans 14 residues. Germline CDR1 reads MNHEY; CDR2 reads SVGEGT. Trimming removed 6 bases from V and 2 bases from J; junction bases left unmatched: 4. This chain's CDR3 is CASSRGLDTDTQYF. The CDR3 DNA reads as TGTGCCAGCAGCCGGGGACTAGACACAGATACGCAGTATTTT.

This clonotype appeared many times. The rearrangement links TRBV20-1 to TRBJ1-5; D possibly corresponds to TRBD1 (5 bases). V was pared by 4 bases and J by 5 bases, with 18 bases between. CDR3 length: 15 residues. Germline V gives CDR1 DFQATT, CDR2 SNEGSKA (reference sequence). The CDR3 protein is CSATKGEGFHQPQHF. The CDR3 bases are TGCAGTGCTACAAAAGGGGAGGGGTTTCATCAGCCCCAGCATTTT.

V is TRBV20-1 and J is TRBJ2-7; the match to TRBD2 covers 11 bases. The CDR3 totals 14 residues. The germline gives CDR1 DFQATT, CDR2 SNEGSKA (reference sequence). Unmatched junction bases numbered 3, after V lost 1 base and J lost 4 bases. The CDR3 sequence: CSARGGLAEYEQYF. CDR3 nucleotides: TGCAGTGCTAGAGGGGGACTAGCGGAATACGAGCAGTACTTC.

The V call is TRBV6-5, the J call TRBJ2-4, with 11 bases identical to TRBD2. V lost 5 bases, J lost 6 bases, and 12 bases stayed unmatched. CDR1 is MNHEY, CDR2 SVGAGI, per germline. This CDR3 has 17 amino acids. CDR3 residues: CASSLLAGAAGVNIQYF. In nucleotides, the CDR3 is TGTGCCAGCAGTCTACTAGCGGGAGCCGCCGGGGTAAACATTCAGTACTTC.

Written as DNA, the CDR3 is TGTGCCATCAGTGGGACTAGCGGGGGCAACGAGCAGTACTTC. It codes for CAISGTSGGNEQYF. The chain couples TRBV10-3 to TRBJ2-7; 13 bases match TRBD2. The V gene end was trimmed by 4 bases and the J gene end by 5 bases; junction bases not matched to a gene: 2. The CDR3 is made up of 14 amino acids. Germline loops: CDR1 ENHRY, CDR2 SYGVKD.

This clonotype occurred many times. The rearrangement joins TRBV6-2 or TRBV6-3 to TRBJ2-1, with 9 bases identical to TRBD2. Unmatched junction bases numbered 7, after V lost 4 bases and J lost 0 bases. Looked up from germline, CDR1 is MNHEY and CDR2 is SVGEGT. The CDR3 extends over 17 amino acids. The CDR3 here is CASSFGLAGSSYNEQFF. The CDR3, as DNA: TGTGCCAGCAGTTTTGGGCTAGCGGGAAGCTCCTACAATGAGCAGTTCTTC.

About this clonotype itself: A much larger clone lies one base from this, so it may be a read error. The J gene is TRBJ2-7, the V gene TRBV5-1; a weak D match, TRBD1 (6 bases). The CDR3 loop spans 15 amino acids. Germline CDR1 is SGHRS and CDR2 is YFSETQ. Trimming took 0 bases from V and 5 from J, leaving 15 bases between them. The CDR3 loop reads CASSLVGQGKHEQYF. The CDR3 DNA reads as TGCGCCAGCAGCTTGGTAGGGCAGGGGAAACACGAGCAGTACTTC. The variable domain in full, with the rest retrieved from reference TRBV5-1 and TRBJ2-7, is KAGVTQTPRYLIKTRGQQVTLSCSPISGHRSVSWYQQTPGQGLQFLFEYFSETQRNKGNFPGRFSGRQFSNSRSEMNVSTLELGDSALYLCASSLVGQGKHEQYFGPGTRLTVT.

This clonotype was counted between two and nine times. The genes are TRBV10-3 and TRBJ2-5, with 11 bases matching TRBD2. The CDR3 is made up of 15 amino acids. Trimming took 10 bases from V and 3 from J; bases not matched to a gene: 10. Germline CDR1 ENHRY, CDR2 SYGVKD. The chain's CDR3 is CATRISGRAEETQYF. CDR3 nucleotides: TGTGCCACCCGGATTAGCGGGAGGGCCGAAGAGACCCAGTACTTC.

This clonotype was observed a handful of times. The chain combines TRBV6-5 with TRBJ2-7; TRBD1 matches 9 bases. Trimming took 2 bases from V and 1 from J; bases not matched to a gene: 3. The germline V gene encodes CDR1 MNHEY and CDR2 SVGAGI. This CDR3 region has 15 residues. The CDR3 is CASSYSGQGSYEQYF. The CDR3, as DNA: TGTGCCAGCAGTTACAGCGGACAGGGGTCCTACGAGCAGTACTTC.